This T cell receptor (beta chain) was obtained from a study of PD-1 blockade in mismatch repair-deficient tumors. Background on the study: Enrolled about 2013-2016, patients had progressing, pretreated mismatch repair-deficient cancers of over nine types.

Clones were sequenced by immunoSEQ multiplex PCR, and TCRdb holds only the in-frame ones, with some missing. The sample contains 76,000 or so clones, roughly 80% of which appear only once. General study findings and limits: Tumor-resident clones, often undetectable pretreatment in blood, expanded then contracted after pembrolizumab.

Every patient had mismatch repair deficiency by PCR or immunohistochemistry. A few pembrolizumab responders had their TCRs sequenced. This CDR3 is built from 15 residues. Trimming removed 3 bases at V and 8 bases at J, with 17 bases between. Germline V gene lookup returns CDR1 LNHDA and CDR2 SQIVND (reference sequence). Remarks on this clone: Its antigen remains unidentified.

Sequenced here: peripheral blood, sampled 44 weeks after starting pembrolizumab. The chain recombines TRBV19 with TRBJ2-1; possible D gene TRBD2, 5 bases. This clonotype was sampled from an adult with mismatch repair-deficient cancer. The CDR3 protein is CASSILARAYDEQFF. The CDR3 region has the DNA TGTGCCAGTAGTATCTTAGCGAGGGCTTACGATGAGCAGTTCTTC.